A selection of T cell receptor beta chains follows, all from one sample in a study of blood T cell repertoires in COVID-19. The protocol was immunoSEQ multiplex PCR, while the TCRdb copy is restricted to in-frame clones and leaves out a portion. The top ten clones hold about 5.1% of a sample with about 220,000 clones, 84% of them seen once. The sequenced material came from peripheral blood. The receptors were gathered from an older woman who had recovered from COVID-19. Both conserved end residues are part of each CDR3. A D gene is named only where the DNA matches it firmly. Where a row states a size, it is once, few, many or the class of an expanded clone; other rows omit it.

TRBJ2-5 TRBD2 TRBV27 - TGTGCCAGCAGTTTCCGGGGGGAAGAGACCCAGTACTTC CASSFRGEETQYF
TRBJ2-5 TRBD1 TRBV18 - TGTGCCAGCTCACCGGGACAGGGGGTAATGGGAGAGACCCAGTACTTC CASSPGQGVMGETQYF
TRBJ2-7 - TRBV4-3 - TGCGCCAGCAGCCAGCGCGGGACAGCTCCCTACGAGCAGTACTTC CASSQRGTAPYEQYF
TRBJ1-1 - TRBV10-2 - TGCGCCAGCAGCGCAGGGCGGTCGGGTGAAGCTTTCTTT CASSAGRSGEAFF
TRBJ2-5 - TRBV7-3 - TGTGCCAGCAGCTTAGGATATTTGGGGGCAAGGGAGACCCAGTACTTC CASSLGYLGARETQYF
TRBJ1-2 - TRBV10-2 - TGCGCCAGCAGTGGTCTGTCGACAACCGGCTATGGCTACACCTTC CASSGLSTTGYGYTF
TRBJ2-3 TRBD2 TRBV6-5 - TGTGCCAGCGCGGAGCGGGGGGAAGGCACAGATACGCAGTATTTT CASAERGEGTDTQYF
TRBJ2-1 - TRBV30 - TGTGCCTGGACCGGCGGAGCGGTCTCCTACAATGAGCAGTTCTTC CAWTGGAVSYNEQFF
TRBJ2-1 TRBD2 TRBV11-2 - TGTGCCAGCAGCTTATTTACTAGCGGGGGGGCCAGCTACAATGAGCAGTTCTTC CASSLFTSGGASYNEQFF
TRBJ1-1 - TRBV7-9 - TGTGCCAGCAGCCCCCAACAGACCGCTGAAGCTTTCTTT CASSPQQTAEAFF
TRBJ2-7 TRBD1 TRBV4-1 - TGCGCCAGCAGCCACCCCACACCAGGGGGAAGGTCCTACGAGCAGTACTTC CASSHPTPGGRSYEQYF
TRBJ2-4 TRBD1 TRBV7-9 - TGTGCCAGCAGCCCACCAATACGGCGGACAGGGGCAAACATTCAGTACTTC CASSPPIRRTGANIQYF
TRBJ1-5 - TRBV19 once TGTGCCAGTAGTATAGCCCCGGGAGGCAGTTTCTTGCAGCCCCAGCATTTT CASSIAPGGSFLQPQHF